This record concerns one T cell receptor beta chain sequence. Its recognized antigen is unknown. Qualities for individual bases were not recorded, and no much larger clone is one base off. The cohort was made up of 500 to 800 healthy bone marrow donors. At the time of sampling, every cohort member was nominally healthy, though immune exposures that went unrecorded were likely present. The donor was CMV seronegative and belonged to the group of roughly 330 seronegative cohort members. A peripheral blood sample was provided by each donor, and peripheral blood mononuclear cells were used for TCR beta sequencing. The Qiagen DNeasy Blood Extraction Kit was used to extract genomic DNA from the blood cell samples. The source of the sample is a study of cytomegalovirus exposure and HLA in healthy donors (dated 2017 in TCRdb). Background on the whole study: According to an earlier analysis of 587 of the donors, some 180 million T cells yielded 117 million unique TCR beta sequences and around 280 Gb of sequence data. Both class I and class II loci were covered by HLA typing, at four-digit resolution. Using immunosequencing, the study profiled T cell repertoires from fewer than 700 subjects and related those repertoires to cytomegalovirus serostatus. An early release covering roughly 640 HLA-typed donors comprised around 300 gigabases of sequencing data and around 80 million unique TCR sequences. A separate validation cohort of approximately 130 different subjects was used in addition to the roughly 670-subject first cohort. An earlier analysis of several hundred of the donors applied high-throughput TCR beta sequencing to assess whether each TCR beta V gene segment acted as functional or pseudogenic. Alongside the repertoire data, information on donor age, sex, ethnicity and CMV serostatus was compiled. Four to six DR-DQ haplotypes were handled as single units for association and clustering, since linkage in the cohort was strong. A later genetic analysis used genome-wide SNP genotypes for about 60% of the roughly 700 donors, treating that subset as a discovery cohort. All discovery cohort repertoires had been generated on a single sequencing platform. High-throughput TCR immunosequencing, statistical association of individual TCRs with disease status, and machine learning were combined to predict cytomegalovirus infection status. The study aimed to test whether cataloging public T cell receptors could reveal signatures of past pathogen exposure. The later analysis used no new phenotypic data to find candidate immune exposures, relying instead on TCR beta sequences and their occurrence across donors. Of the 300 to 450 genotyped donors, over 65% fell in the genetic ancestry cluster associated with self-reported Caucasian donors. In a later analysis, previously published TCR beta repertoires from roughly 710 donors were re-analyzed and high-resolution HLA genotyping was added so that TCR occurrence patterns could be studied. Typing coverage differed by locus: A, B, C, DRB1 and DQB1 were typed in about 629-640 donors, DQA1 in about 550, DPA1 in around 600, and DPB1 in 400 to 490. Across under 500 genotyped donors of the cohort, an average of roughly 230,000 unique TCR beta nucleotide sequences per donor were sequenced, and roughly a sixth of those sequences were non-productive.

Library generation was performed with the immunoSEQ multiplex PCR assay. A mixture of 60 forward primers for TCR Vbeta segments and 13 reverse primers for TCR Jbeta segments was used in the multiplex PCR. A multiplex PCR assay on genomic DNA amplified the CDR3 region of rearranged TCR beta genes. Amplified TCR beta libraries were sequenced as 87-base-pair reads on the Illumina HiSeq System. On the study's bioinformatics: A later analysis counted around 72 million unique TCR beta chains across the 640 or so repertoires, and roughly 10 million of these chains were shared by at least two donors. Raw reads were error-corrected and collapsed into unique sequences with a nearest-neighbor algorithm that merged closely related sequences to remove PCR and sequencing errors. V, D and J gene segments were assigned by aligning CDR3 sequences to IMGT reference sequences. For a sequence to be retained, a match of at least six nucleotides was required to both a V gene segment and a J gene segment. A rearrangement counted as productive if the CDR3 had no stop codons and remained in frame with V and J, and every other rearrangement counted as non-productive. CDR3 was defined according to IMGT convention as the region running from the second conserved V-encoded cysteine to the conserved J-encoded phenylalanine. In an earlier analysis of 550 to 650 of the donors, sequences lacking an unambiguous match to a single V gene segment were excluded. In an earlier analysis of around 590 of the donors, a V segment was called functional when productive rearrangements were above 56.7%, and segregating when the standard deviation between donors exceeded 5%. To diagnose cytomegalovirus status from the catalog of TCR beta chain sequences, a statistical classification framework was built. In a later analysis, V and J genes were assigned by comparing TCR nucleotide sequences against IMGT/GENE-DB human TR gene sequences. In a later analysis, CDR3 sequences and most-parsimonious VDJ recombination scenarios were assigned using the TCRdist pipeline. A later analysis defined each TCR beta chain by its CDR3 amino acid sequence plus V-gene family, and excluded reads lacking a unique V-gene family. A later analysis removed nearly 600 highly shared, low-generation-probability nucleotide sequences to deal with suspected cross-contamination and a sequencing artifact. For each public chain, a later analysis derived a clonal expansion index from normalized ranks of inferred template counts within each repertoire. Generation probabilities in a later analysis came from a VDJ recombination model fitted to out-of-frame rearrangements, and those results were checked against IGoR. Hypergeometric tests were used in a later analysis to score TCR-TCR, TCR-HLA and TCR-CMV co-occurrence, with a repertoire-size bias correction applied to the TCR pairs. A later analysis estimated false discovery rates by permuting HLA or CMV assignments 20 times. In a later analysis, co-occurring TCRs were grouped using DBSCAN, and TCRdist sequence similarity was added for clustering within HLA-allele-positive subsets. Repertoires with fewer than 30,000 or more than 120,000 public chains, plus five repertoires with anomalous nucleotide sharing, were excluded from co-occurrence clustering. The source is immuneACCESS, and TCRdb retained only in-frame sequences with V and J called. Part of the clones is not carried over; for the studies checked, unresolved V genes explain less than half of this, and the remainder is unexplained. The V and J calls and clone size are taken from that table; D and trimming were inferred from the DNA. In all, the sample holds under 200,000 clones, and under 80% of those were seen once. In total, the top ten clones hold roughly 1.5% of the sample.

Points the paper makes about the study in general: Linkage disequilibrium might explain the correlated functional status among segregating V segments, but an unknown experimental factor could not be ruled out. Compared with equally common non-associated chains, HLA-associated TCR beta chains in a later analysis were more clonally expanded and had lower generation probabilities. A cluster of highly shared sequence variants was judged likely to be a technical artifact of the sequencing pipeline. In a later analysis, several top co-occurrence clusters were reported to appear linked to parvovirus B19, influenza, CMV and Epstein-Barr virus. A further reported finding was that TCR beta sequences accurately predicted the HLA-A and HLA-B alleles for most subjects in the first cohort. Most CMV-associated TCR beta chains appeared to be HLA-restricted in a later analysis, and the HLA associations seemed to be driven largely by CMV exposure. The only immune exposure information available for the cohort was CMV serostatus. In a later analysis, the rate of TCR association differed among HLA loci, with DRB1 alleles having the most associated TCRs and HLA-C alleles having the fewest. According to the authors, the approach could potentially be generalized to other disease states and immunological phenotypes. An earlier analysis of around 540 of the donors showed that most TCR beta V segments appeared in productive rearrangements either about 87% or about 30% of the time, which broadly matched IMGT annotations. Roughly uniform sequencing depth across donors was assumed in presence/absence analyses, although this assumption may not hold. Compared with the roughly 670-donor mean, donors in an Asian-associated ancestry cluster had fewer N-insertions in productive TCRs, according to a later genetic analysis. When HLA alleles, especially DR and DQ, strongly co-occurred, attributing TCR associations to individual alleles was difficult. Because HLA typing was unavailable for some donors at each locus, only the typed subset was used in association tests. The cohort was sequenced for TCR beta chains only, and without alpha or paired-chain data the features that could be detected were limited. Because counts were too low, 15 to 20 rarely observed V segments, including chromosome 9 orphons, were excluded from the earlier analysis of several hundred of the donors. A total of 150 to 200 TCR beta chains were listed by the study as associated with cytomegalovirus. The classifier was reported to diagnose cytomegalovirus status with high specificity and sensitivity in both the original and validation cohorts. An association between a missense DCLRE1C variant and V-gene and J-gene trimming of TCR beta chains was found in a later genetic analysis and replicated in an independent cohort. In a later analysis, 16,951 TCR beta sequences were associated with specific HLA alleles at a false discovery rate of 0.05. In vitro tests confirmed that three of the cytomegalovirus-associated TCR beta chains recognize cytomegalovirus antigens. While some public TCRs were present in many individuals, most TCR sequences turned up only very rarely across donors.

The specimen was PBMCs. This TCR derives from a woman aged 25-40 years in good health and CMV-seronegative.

This receptor carries the CDR3 CASSYGTGGPEAFF. The base sequence is TGTGCCAGCAGTTACGGGACAGGGGGTCCCGAAGCTTTCTTT. This chain joins TRBV6-5 to TRBJ1-1; 11 of the junction bases match TRBD1. For CDR1 and CDR2, the germline V gene lists MNHEY and SVGAGI. Trimming takes 2 bases off V and 8 bases off J; junction bases not matched to a gene: 4. The CDR3 numbers 14 residues from cysteine through phenylalanine. Only the CDR3 part of the read is kept: 42 bases, read in frame from the first base.